This T cell receptor beta chain appears in the sequencing data of a study of identifying expanded T cells in peripheral blood. A word on this clone: Its target is not known.

Germline V gene lookup returns CDR1 SGHTA and CDR2 FQGNSA. The CDR3 loop spans 12 amino acids. V was clipped by 1 base and J by 3 bases, with 4 bases between them. Profiling relied on immunoSEQ multiplex PCR, and the TCRdb table lists in-frame clones only, not all of them. The data show over 100,000 clones, 88% seen once. General study results and limits: Variance in clone template counts between roughly 2-week samples significantly increased with total template count across all healthy donors. Technical replicates showed about 1.1 changed clones; two weeks about 16; four weeks 19.

No infections or other immune events were documented during collection. This rearrangement joins TRBV7-2 to TRBJ2-7; D is unclear. This clonotype was sampled from a person aged 18-70 years in good health. The sequencing sample was made of blood. CDR3 sequence: CASSLERYEQYF. The CDR3 bases are TGTGCCAGCAGCTTAGAACGCTACGAGCAGTACTTC. Based on the CDR3 plus reference TRBV7-2 and TRBJ2-7, the full variable domain is GAGVSQSPSNKVTEKGKDVELRCDPISGHTALYWYRQSLGQGLEFLIYFQGNSAPDKSGLPSDRFSAERTGGSVSTLTIQRTQQEDSAVYLCASSLERYEQYFGPGTRLTVT.